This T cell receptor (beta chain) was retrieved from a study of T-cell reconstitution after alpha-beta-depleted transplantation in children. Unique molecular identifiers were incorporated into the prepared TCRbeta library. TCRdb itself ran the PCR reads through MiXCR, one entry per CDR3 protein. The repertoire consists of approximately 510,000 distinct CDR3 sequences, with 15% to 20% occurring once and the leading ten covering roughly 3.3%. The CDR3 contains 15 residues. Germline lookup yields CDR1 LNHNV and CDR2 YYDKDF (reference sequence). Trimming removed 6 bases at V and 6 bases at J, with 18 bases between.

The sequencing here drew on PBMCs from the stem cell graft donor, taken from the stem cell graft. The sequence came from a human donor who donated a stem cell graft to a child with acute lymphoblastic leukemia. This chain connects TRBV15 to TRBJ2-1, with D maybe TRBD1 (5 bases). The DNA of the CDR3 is TGTGCCACCAGTCAAGCAGGGTTTTGGGTCAATGAGCAGTTCTTC. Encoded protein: CATSQAGFWVNEQFF.